These 15 T cell receptor beta chains originate from one sample sequenced in a study of T cell responses to AZD1222 COVID-19 vaccine (dated by TCRdb to 2020 to 2022). In light of the paper, this sample's time point label describes: baseline before first vaccination. To prepare the library, the immunoSEQ multiplex PCR assay was applied. TCRdb stores this immuneACCESS table with in-frame sequences only. Part of the clones is absent; in the studies checked, under half of the shortfall reflects unresolved V genes, and no reason is known for the rest. Here the sample has some 97,000 clones; around nine tenths occur a single time. Approximately 3.3% of the sample rests with the top ten. The source material was peripheral blood, sampled on day 0 of AZD1222 vaccination. The receptors were gathered from an adult in good health.

On this clone: One end of the junction is discordant with germline, which a read error may explain. The chain uses TRBV7-7 and TRBJ2-1; the match to TRBD1 covers 8 bases. This CDR3 has 16 residues. Germline V lookup: CDR1 SSHAT, CDR2 FNYEAQ (reference sequence). In DNA form, the CDR3 reads TGTGCTAGCAGCCAACTAGCCGGGACAGGTAACAATGAGCAGTTCTTC. Translated, it gives CASSQLAGTGNNEQFF.

The chain uses TRBV7-8 and TRBJ1-1, with 7 bases that match TRBD1. The CDR3 covers 14 residues. The germline V gene has CDR1 SGHVS and CDR2 FQNEAQ. V lost 2 bases and J lost 7; bases outside the gene matches: 7. CDR3 region: CASSLNRGRGEAFF. The CDR3 nucleotides read TGTGCCAGCAGCTTAAACAGGGGACGGGGTGAAGCTTTCTTT.

The V gene is TRBV7-9, the J gene TRBJ2-7; D is unresolved. The CDR3 is 11 amino acids. The V end lost 4 bases, the J end lost 2 bases, and 3 bases lay between the germline ends. The germline CDR1 and CDR2 sequences are SEHNR and FQNEAQ (reference sequence). In DNA, the CDR3 is TGTGCCAGCAGCTCGGCCTACGAGCAGTACTTC. Translated, it gives CASSSAYEQYF.

This rearrangement joins TRBV9 to TRBJ2-1; TRBD1 aligns across 11 bases. The CDR3 runs to 16 residues. Losses at the gene ends were 2 bases for V and 9 bases for J; bases not matched to a gene: 10. CDR1 is SGDLS and CDR2 is YYNGEE in the germline V gene. The CDR3 coding sequence is TGTGCCAGCAGCGTGGGGACAGGGGGAGTATTAGGTGAGCAGTTCTTC. It translates to CASSVGTGGVLGEQFF.

This chain connects TRBV7-2 to TRBJ1-4; possibly TRBD1 for D (6 bases). The CDR3 consists of 17 residues. The germline gives CDR1 SGHTA, CDR2 FQGNSA. The germline V and J ends were trimmed by 5 bases and 0 bases, with 16 bases remaining between them. CDR3: CASSHSGQSATNEKLFF. The CDR3 DNA reads as TGTGCCAGCAGCCATTCCGGACAGTCGGCAACTAATGAAAAACTGTTTTTT.

The V gene is TRBV30, the J gene TRBJ2-7; 9 bases match TRBD2. This CDR3 is 14 amino acids long. V was clipped by 6 bases and J by 2 bases; unmatched bases: 8. The germline V gene encodes CDR1 GTSNPN and CDR2 SVGIG (reference sequence). CDR3 in DNA: TGTGCCTGCTCGGCTAGCGGGGTAACCTACGAGCAGTACTTC. The encoded protein is CACSASGVTYEQYF.

This clone appeared a single time. The chain uses TRBV4-1 and TRBJ1-2; 7 bases are shared with TRBD1. The CDR3 is 15 residues long. Germline CDR1 reads MGHRA; CDR2 reads YSYEKL. After removal of 3 bases from V and 1 base from J, the junction contained 5 bases not matched to a gene. CDR3 in amino acids: CASSQTGNINYGYTF. The CDR3 DNA reads as TGCGCCAGCAGCCAGACAGGGAACATTAACTATGGCTACACCTTC.

This chain links TRBV15 with TRBJ1-5; D gene unclear. The V end was cut by 0 bases, the J end by 4 bases, with 10 bases between. CDR3 size: 15 residues. Germline loops: CDR1 LNHNV, CDR2 YYDKDF (reference sequence). CDR3 amino acids: CATSREGQGNQPQHF. The CDR3 coding sequence is TGTGCCACCAGCAGAGAAGGCCAAGGAAATCAGCCCCAGCATTTT.

This clone was seen only a few times. The rearrangement uses TRBV21-1 and TRBJ1-3; TRBD1, the table's D call, lacks a check against the DNA. TRBV21-1 has pseudogene status. The CDR3 has 15 amino acids. In nucleotides, the CDR3 is TGTGCCAGCAGCAAAAAGGGGGCTGATGGAAACACCATATATTTT. This encodes CASSKKGADGNTIYF.

The chain links TRBV7-8 to TRBJ1-2, with D uncertain. CDR1 SGHVS and CDR2 FQNEAQ come from the germline V gene. Trimming removed 3 bases from V and 3 bases from J, with 14 bases in between. The CDR3 extends over 15 amino acids. CDR3 amino acids: CASSLDGSLDYGYTF. CDR3 coding DNA: TGTGCCAGCAGCTTGGACGGGTCTTTGGACTATGGCTACACCTTC.

The chain carries TRBV24-1 and TRBJ2-1, with 11 bases identical to TRBD1. CDR1 and CDR2 (germline): KGHDR, SFDVKD. Trimming removed 8 bases from V and 6 bases from J; junction bases left unmatched: 2. The CDR3 extends over 13 amino acids. CDR3 sequence (DNA): TGTGCCACCACCGGGACAGGGGGCAATGAGCAGTTCTTC. It specifies CATTGTGGNEQFF.

This clone occurred a few times. The chain uses TRBV7-9 and TRBJ2-1; D gene ambiguous. In germline, CDR1 is SEHNR, CDR2 FQNEAQ (reference sequence). V lost 4 bases and J lost 1, with 14 bases in between. This CDR3 is 16 amino acids long. The CDR3 region is CASSSSLDPSYNEQFF. The CDR3 DNA is TGTGCCAGCAGCTCCTCGCTCGATCCATCCTACAATGAGCAGTTCTTC.

This clone was counted once. The V call is TRBV9, the J call TRBJ2-3; TRBD2 is a possible D gene (6 bases). The V and J ends lost 3 bases and 9 bases respectively, with 14 bases between them. The CDR3 runs 13 residues. CDR1 SGDLS and CDR2 YYNGEE come from the germline V gene. The CDR3 reads CASSAGDFSTQYF. The CDR3 DNA reads as TGTGCCAGCAGCGCGGGGGACTTTTCCACGCAGTATTTT.

V and J are TRBV19 and TRBJ1-5; 8 nucleotides line up with TRBD1. After removal of 4 bases from V and 3 bases from J, the junction contained 11 bases not matched to a gene. Germline lookup yields CDR1 LNHDA and CDR2 SQIVND (reference sequence). The CDR3 covers 17 residues. The CDR3 DNA follows: TGTGCCAGTAGTACCCCGAGGACAGGGAGGGTCAATCAGCCCCAGCATTTT. Its protein product is CASSTPRTGRVNQPQHF.

V usage is TRBV6-2 or TRBV6-3 and J usage is TRBJ1-2, with D possibly being TRBD1 (5 bases). The CDR3 contains 14 residues. Between the trimmed V and J ends, which lost 3 bases and 4 bases, there was a span of 12 bases. Germline V gives CDR1 MNHEY, CDR2 SVGEGT. The CDR3, as DNA: TGTGCCAGCAGTTATGAGGGGACGCCCTATGGCTACACCTTC. Translated: CASSYEGTPYGYTF.